The rows below give T cell receptor beta chains drawn from one sample of a study of Ad26.COV2.S vaccination and SARS-CoV-2 variants. Using immunoSEQ multiplex PCR, the repertoire was profiled, and TCRdb retains in-frame clones only, with some absent. The sample consists of some 500,000 clones, roughly nine tenths of them appearing once. The specimen comprised peripheral blood, sampled in a trial of Ad26.COV2.S vaccine versus placebo. Receptor source: a person between 18 and 65 years old who received the Ad26.COV2.S COVID-19 vaccine or a placebo. The CDR3 runs from the conserved cysteine through the conserved F or W. The D gene is left open where the match is weak. A clone size is listed for some rows: how often the clone was seen (once, few, many), or a class if it is expanded.

abundance	v_gene	d_gene	j_gene	CDR3nt	CDR3aa
.	TRBV9	.	TRBJ1-2	TGTGCCAGCAGCGTAGAGCCGGCAGGGGTTAACTATGGCTACACCTTC	CASSVEPAGVNYGYTF
.	TRBV6-5	.	TRBJ1-2	TGTGCCAGCAGTTACTCTGGGGCCTATGGCTACACCTTC	CASSYSGAYGYTF
.	TRBV3-1/TRBV3-2	.	TRBJ2-1	TGTGCCAGCAGCCAGCACGGGGTAAACAATGAGCAGTTCTTC	CASSQHGVNNEQFF
.	TRBV9	TRBD2	TRBJ2-1	TGTGCCAGCAGCACAGGGACTAGCGGGTACAATGAGCAGTTCTTC	CASSTGTSGYNEQFF
.	TRBV28	.	TRBJ1-2	TGTGCCAGCAGCTCCCCTCACGAGGCAGGGCCCGGGGGCTACACCTTC	CASSSPHEAGPGGYTF
.	TRBV15	.	TRBJ1-1	TGTGCCACCAGCTTTACAAATGCAAACACTGAAGCTTTCTTT	CATSFTNANTEAFF
.	TRBV15	.	TRBJ1-6	TGTGCCACCAGCAGCCAGAATTCACCCCTCCACTTT	CATSSQNSPLHF
.	TRBV29-1	.	TRBJ1-1	TGCAGCGTTGTACCGGGGGCCACTGACACTGAAGCTTTCTTT	CSVVPGATDTEAFF
.	TRBV19	TRBD1	TRBJ1-1	TGTGCCAGTAGTCTGGGACAGGGGGCGCCTGTCACTGAAGCTTTCTTT	CASSLGQGAPVTEAFF
.	TRBV18	TRBD1	TRBJ1-4	TGTGCCAGCTCACGGAGAAGGGGGCTGGATGAAAAACTGTTTTTT	CASSRRRGLDEKLFF
.	TRBV6-5	.	TRBJ1-6	TGTGCCAGCAGTTACTCCGTCCATTCACCCCTCCACTTT	CASSYSVHSPLHF
.	TRBV5-5	.	TRBJ1-3	TGTGCCAGCAGCCGGCAGGGCTCTGGAAACACCATATATTTT	CASSRQGSGNTIYF
.	TRBV4-2	TRBD1	TRBJ2-3	TGTGCCAGCAGCCCCCGAGCGACAGGGGACCTCCTGGATACGCAGTATTTT	CASSPRATGDLLDTQYF
.	TRBV6-5	.	TRBJ1-1	TGTGCCAGCAGTAAGGGGGGGAGGCGAGCTTTCTTT	CASSKGGRRAFF
few	TRBV7-2	TRBD1	TRBJ2-7	TGTGCCAGCAGCTTAGTTTCGGGACAGGCGTCCTACGAGCAGTACTTC	CASSLVSGQASYEQYF
.	TRBV2	.	TRBJ1-2	TGTGCCAGCAGTGAGGGTCAGGGCTCCTATGGCTACACCTTC	CASSEGQGSYGYTF
once	TRBV2	.	TRBJ2-1	TGTGCCAGCATTCCAGGGAGCTCCTACAATGAGCAGTTCTTC	CASIPGSSYNEQFF
.	TRBV7-8	.	TRBJ2-2	TGTGCCAGCAGCTTAGCGCTGGCCGGGGAGCTGTTTTTT	CASSLALAGELFF
.	TRBV5-5	.	TRBJ2-5	TGTGCCAGCAGCCAGGACTTTCAAGAGACCCAGTACTTC	CASSQDFQETQYF
few	TRBV2	.	TRBJ1-2	TGTGCCAGCACCCAACATCTATGGTATGGCTACACCTTC	CASTQHLWYGYTF
.	TRBV6-5	.	TRBJ2-7	TGTGCCAGCAGCCAAGGTCTCTACGAGCAGTACTTC	CASSQGLYEQYF
.	TRBV18	.	TRBJ2-3	TGTGCCAGCTCACCACCGGGCCAGCGGGCAGATACGCAGTATTTT	CASSPPGQRADTQYF
.	TRBV6-5	.	TRBJ2-5	TGTGCCAGCAGTTACTCGATGTCCCGTCGGGAGACCCAGTACTTC	CASSYSMSRRETQYF
few	TRBV2	.	TRBJ1-2	TGTGCCAGCAGTTTAGAAGCGCGTAGTGGCTACACCTTC	CASSLEARSGYTF
once	TRBV4-2	TRBD2	TRBJ2-1	TGTGCCAGCAGCCAAGTCGGGACTAGCGGTTGGGGGAATGAGCAGTTCTTC	CASSQVGTSGWGNEQFF
.	TRBV24-1	TRBD1	TRBJ1-4	TGTGCCACCAGTGGCGACCCGACAGGGAGGTTACTGTTTTTT	CATSGDPTGRLLFF